The source of this T cell receptor beta chain is a study of blood T cell repertoires in COVID-19. Generated by immunoSEQ multiplex PCR, the TCRdb table keeps only in-frame clones and is missing some. Of about 300,000 clones listed, around 87% were seen once; the top ten hold 1% to 1.5%. This clone has more than one count but fewer than ten. The CDR3 contains 13 residues. Trimming removed 5 bases from V and 2 bases from J, with 10 bases in between. The germline gives CDR1 LNHNV, CDR2 YYDKDF (reference sequence). This TCR came from a man aged 70 or older with acute or convalescent COVID-19. The chain links TRBV15 to TRBJ2-7; D ambiguous. Sequenced material: peripheral blood. Here the CDR3 reads CATSPMGTYEQYF. The CDR3 region has the DNA TGTGCCACCAGCCCGATGGGCACCTACGAGCAGTACTTC.